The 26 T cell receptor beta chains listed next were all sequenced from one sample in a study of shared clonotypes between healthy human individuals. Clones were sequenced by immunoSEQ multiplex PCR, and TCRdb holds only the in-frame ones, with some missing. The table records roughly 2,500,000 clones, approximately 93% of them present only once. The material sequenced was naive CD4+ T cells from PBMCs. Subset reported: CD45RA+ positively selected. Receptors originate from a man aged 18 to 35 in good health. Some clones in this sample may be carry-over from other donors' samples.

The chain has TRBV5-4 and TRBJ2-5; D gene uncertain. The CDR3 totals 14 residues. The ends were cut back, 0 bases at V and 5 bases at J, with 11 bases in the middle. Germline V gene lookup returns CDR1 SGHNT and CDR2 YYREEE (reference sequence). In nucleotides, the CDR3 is TGTGCCAGCAGCTTGGGGGGTCGAAGGGAGACCCAGTACTTC. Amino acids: CASSLGGRRETQYF.

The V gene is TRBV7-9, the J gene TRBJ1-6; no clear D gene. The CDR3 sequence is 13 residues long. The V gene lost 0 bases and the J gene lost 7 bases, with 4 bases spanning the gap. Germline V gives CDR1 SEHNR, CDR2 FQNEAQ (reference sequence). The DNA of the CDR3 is TGTGCCAGCAGCTTAGCGGAAAATTCACCCCTCCACTTT. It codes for CASSLAENSPLHF.

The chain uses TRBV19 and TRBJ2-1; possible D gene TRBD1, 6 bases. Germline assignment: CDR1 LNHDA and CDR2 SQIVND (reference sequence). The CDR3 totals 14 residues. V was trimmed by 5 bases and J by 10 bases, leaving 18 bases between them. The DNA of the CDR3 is TGTGCCAGTAGTGGGGTGGGGGCCCAAGGGGAGCAGTTCTTC. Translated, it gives CASSGVGAQGEQFF.

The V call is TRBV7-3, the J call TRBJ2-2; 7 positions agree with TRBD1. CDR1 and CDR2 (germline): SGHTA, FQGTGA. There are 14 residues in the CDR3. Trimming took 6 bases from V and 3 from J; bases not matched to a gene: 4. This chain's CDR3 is CASSLDRDTGELFF. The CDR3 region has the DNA TGTGCCAGCAGTCTCGACAGGGACACCGGGGAGCTGTTTTTT.

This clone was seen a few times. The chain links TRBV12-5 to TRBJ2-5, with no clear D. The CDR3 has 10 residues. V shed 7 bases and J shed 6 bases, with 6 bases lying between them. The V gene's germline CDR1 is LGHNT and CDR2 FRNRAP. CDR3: CASVRQTQYF. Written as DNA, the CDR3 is TGTGCTAGTGTCAGGCAGACCCAGTACTTC.

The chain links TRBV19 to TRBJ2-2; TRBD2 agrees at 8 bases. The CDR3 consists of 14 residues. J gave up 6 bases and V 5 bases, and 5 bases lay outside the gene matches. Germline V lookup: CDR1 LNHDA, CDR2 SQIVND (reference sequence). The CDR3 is CASSEAGVAGELFF. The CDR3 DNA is TGTGCCAGTAGTGAAGCGGGAGTGGCCGGGGAGCTGTTTTTT.

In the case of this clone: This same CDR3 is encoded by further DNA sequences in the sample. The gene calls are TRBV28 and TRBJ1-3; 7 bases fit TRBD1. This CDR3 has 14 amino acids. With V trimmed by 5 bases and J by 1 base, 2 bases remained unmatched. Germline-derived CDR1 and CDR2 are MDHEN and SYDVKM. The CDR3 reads CASSAGGSGNTIYF. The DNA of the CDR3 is TGTGCCAGCAGTGCAGGGGGTTCTGGAAACACCATATATTTT.

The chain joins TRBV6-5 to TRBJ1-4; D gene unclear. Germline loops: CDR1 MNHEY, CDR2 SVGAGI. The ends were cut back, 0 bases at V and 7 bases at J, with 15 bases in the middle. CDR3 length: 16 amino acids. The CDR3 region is CASSYSSGGVSEKLFF. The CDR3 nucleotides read TGTGCCAGCAGTTACTCAAGCGGAGGAGTGAGTGAAAAACTGTTTTTT.

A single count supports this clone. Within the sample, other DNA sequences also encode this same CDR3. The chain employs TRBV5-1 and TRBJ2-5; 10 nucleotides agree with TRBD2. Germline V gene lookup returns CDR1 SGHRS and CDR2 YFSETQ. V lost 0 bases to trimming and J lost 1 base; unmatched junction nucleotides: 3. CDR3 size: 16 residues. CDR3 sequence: CASSLAVAGGQETQYF. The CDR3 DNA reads TGCGCCAGCAGCTTGGCAGTAGCGGGAGGCCAAGAGACCCAGTACTTC.

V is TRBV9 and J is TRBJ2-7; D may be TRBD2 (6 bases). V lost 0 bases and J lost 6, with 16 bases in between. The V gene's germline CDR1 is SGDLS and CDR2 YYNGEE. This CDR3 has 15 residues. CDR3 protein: CASSVGERALGEQYF. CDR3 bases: TGTGCCAGCAGCGTAGGTGAGCGGGCCTTGGGCGAGCAGTACTTC.

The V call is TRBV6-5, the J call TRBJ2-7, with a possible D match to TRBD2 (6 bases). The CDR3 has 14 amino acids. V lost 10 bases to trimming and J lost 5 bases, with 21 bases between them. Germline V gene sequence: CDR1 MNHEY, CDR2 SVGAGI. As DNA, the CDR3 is TGTGCCACCTTTAGGGGCGGGAAAGTACACGAGCAGTACTTC. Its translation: CATFRGGKVHEQYF.

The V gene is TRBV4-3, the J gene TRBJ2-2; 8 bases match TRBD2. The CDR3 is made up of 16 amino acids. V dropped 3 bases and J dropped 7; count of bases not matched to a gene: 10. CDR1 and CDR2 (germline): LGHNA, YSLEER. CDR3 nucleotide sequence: TGCGCCAGCAGCCACCAGGTGCGGGGGGAGTTCGGGGAGCTGTTTTTT. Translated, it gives CASSHQVRGEFGELFF.

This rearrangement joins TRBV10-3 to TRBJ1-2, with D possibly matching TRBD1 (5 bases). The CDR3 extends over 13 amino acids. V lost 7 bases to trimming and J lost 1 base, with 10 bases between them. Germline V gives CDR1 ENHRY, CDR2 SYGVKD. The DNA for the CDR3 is TGTGCCATCACCGGGGCGGGTAACTATGGCTACACCTTC. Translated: CAITGAGNYGYTF.

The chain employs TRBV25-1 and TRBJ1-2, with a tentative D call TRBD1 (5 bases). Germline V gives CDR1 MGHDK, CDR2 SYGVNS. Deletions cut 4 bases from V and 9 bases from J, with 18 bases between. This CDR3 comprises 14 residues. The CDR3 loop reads CASSVSQGRGSYTF. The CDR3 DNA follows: TGTGCCAGCAGTGTCAGTCAGGGTCGGGGCAGCTACACCTTC.

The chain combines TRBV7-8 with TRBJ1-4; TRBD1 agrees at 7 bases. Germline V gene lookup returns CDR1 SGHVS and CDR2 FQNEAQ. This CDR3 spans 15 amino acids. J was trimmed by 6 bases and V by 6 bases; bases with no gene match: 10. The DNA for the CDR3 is TGTGCCAGCAGTTCAAAGGGGGCTCGGGATGAAAAACTGTTTTTT. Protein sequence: CASSSKGARDEKLFF.

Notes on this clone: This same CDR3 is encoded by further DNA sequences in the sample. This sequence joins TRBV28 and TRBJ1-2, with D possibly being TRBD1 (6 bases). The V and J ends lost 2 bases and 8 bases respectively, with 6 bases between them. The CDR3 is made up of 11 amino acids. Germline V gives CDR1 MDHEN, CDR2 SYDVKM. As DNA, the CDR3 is TGTGCCAGCAGTTTAGGGGGCGGCTACACCTTC. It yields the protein CASSLGGGYTF.

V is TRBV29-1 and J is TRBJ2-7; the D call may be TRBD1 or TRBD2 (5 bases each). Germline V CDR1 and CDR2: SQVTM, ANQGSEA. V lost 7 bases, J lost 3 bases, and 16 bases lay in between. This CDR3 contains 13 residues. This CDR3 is CSAGPGAFYEQYF. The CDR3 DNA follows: TGCAGCGCTGGACCCGGGGCTTTCTACGAGCAGTACTTC.

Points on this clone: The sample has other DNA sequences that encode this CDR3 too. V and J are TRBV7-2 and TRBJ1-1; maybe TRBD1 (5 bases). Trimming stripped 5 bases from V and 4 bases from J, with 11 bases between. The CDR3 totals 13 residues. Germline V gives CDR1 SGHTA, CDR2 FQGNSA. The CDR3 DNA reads TGTGCCAGCAGCCTCAGGGAGGGCACTGAAGCTTTCTTT. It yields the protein CASSLREGTEAFF.

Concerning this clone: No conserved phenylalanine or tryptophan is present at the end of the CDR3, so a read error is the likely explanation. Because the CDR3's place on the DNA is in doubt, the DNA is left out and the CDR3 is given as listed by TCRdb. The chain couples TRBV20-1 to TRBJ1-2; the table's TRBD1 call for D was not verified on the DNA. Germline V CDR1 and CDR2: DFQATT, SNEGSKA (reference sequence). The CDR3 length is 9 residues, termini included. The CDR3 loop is CSPMGQGAL.

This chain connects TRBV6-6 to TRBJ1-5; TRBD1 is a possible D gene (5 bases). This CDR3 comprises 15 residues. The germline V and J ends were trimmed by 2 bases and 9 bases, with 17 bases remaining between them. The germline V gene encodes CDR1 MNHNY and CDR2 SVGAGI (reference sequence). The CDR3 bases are TGTGCCAGCAGTTACGGTCCGGGGGAGAGGCTGCCCCAGCATTTT. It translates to CASSYGPGERLPQHF.

The DNA of the CDR3 is TGTGCCAGCAGCCAAGAGGTTAGGGCGCCCAGCTCTGGAAACACCATATATTTT. Residues: CASSQEVRAPSSGNTIYF. V usage is TRBV4-2 and J usage is TRBJ1-3; D is undetermined. Germline V gene lookup returns CDR1 LGHNA and CDR2 YNFKEQ. V lost 0 bases and J lost 0, with 15 bases in between. This CDR3 is built from 18 residues.

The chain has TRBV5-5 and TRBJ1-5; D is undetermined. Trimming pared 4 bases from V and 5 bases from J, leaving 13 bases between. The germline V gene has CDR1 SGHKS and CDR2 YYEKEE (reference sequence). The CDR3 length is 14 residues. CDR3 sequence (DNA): TGTGCCAGCAGCCCCGGGAGGGTTGATCAGCCCCAGCATTTT. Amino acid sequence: CASSPGRVDQPQHF. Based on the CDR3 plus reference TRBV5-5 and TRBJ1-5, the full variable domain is DAGVTQSPTHLIKTRGQQVTLRCSPISGHKSVSWYQQVLGQGPQFIFQYYEKEERGRGNFPDRFSARQFPNYSSELNVNALLLGDSALYLCASSPGRVDQPQHFGDGTRLSIL.

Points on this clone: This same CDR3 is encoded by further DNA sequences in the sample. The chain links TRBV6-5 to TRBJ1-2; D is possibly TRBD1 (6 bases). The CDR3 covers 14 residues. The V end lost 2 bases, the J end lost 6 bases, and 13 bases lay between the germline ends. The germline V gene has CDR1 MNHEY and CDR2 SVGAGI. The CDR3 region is CASSYRPGADGYTF. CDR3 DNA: TGTGCCAGCAGTTACCGACCGGGGGCTGATGGCTACACCTTC.

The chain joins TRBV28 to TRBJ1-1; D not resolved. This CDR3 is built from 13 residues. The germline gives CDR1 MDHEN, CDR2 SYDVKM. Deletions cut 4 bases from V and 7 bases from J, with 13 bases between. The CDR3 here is CASSWFGESEAFF. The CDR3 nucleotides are TGTGCCAGCAGTTGGTTTGGGGAGAGTGAAGCTTTCTTT.

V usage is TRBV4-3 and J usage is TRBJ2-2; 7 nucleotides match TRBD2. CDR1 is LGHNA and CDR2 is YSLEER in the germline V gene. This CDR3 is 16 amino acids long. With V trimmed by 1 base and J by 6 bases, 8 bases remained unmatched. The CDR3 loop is CASSQGASGRSGELFF. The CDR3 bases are TGCGCCAGCAGCCAAGGGGCTAGCGGTCGGTCCGGGGAGCTGTTTTTT.

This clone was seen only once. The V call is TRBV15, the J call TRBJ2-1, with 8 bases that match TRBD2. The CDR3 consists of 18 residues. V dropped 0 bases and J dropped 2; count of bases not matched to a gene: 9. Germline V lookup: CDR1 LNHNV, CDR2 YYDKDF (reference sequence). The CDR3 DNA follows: TGTGCCACCAGCAGAGATATGTCAGCGGGAGCGGCCTACAATGAGCAGTTCTTC. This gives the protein CATSRDMSAGAAYNEQFF.